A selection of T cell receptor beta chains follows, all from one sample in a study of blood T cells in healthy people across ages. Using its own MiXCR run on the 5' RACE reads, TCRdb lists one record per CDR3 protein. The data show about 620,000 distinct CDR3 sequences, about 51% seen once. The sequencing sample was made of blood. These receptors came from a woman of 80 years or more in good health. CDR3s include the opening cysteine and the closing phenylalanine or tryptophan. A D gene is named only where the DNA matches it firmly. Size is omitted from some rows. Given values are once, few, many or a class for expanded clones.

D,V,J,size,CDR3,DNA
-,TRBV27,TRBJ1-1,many,CASREAALTEAFF,TGTGCCAGCAGGGAGGCGGCATTGACTGAAGCTTTCTTT
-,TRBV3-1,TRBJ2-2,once,CASQKRGTGELFF,TGTGCCAGCCAAAAACGGGGGACTGGGGAGCTGTTTTTT
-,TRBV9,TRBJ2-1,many,CASKQGGEQFF,TGTGCCAGCAAACAGGGAGGTGAGCAGTTCTTC
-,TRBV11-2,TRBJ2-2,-,CASSLEAETANTGELFF,TGTGCCAGCAGCTTAGAGGCCGAGACAGCAAACACCGGGGAGCTGTTTTTT
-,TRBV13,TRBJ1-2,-,CAGSPEQGPYGYTF,TGTGCCGGCAGCCCCGAACAGGGTCCCTATGGCTACACCTTC
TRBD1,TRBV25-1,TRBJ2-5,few,CASREDRGRETQYF,TGTGCCAGCAGAGAGGACAGGGGGCGGGAGACCCAGTACTTC
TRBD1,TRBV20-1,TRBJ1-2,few,CSTDRDGYTF,TGCAGCACGGACAGGGACGGCTACACCTTC
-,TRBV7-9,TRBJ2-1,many,CASSFGVRGYNEQFF,TGTGCCAGCAGCTTCGGAGTGAGGGGATACAATGAGCAGTTCTTC
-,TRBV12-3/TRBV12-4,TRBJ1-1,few,CASSLAGIGTEAFF,TGTGCCAGCAGTTTAGCGGGGATAGGCACTGAAGCTTTCTTT
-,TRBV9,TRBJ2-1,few,CASSPGALSYNEQFF,TGTGCCAGCAGCCCGGGTGCGCTATCCTACAATGAGCAGTTCTTC
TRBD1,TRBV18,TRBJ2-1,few,CASSPPGTGYLRRAYNEQFF,TGTGCCAGCTCACCACCGGGGACAGGGTATTTAAGGAGAGCCTACAATGAGCAGTTCTTC
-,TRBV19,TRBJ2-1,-,CASKSQLEQFF,TGTGCCAGTAAATCCCAGCTCGAGCAGTTCTTC
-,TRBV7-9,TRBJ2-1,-,CASSTQGGPYNEQFF,TGTGCCAGCAGCACGCAGGGTGGCCCCTACAATGAGCAGTTCTTC
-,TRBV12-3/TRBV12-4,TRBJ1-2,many,CASSSEGNYGYTF,TGTGCCAGCAGTTCAGAGGGAAACTATGGCTACACCTTC
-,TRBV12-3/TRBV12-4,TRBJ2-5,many,CATPWTQYF,TGTGCCACCCCTTGGACCCAGTACTTC
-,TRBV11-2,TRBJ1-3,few,CASSSWGSGNTIYF,TGTGCCAGCAGCTCATGGGGCTCTGGAAACACCATATATTTT
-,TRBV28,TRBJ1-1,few,CASTSEGHLNTEAFF,TGTGCCAGCACCTCAGAAGGGCATTTGAACACTGAAGCTTTCTTT
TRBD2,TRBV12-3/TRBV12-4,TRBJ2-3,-,CASSSSTSGADTQYF,TGTGCCAGCAGTTCCTCGACTAGCGGGGCGGATACGCAGTATTTT
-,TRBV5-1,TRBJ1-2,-,CASSLPGVDYGYTF,TGCGCCAGCAGCTTGCCAGGCGTCGACTATGGCTACACCTTC
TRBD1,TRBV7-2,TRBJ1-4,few,CASSSQPGQGNEKLFF,TGTGCCAGCAGCTCGCAGCCGGGACAGGGCAATGAAAAACTGTTTTTT
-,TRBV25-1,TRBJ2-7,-,CASSERDNRPSSYEQYF,TGTGCCAGCAGTGAACGGGACAACAGACCGAGCTCCTACGAGCAGTACTTC